This T cell receptor beta chain was retrieved from a study of cytomegalovirus exposure and HLA in healthy donors. For this clone: Its cognate antigen is unknown.

Nominally healthy donors were sampled, though unrecorded immune exposures were likely. The PCR made use of 60 Vbeta and 13 Jbeta primers. Sequencing was performed with immunoSEQ multiplex PCR; in TCRdb, only in-frame clones are kept and a portion is missing. The data contain more than 150,000 clones, around 80% of them singletons. Looked up from germline, CDR1 is SGHNT and CDR2 is YYREEE (reference sequence). This CDR3 region has 14 residues. J was trimmed by 3 bases and V by 4 bases; bases with no gene match: 4. Points from the study as a whole: Several V segments, TRBV6-2 and TRBV6-3 among them, could not be told apart and were dropped.

V usage is TRBV5-4 and J usage is TRBJ1-2; 9 bases map to TRBD1. This TCR was sampled from a woman in her 30s in good health and CMV-seronegative. Sequencing was done on a sample of PBMCs. The DNA of the CDR3 is TGTGCCAGCAGCATGGGACAGGGTGACTATGGCTACACCTTC. This translates into CASSMGQGDYGYTF.